The clone carrying this TCR beta chain was counted only a few times. What it binds is not known. This entry belongs to a study of blood T cells in healthy people across ages. Combining a sample-barcoded 5' primer with a J-beta primer mix, a second PCR ran for 7 to 11 cycles. One entry per CDR3 protein, called by TCRdb with MiXCR from the 5' RACE reads. Of about 670,000 distinct CDR3 sequences in the sample, approximately 40% were seen once. CDR3 size: 15 residues. CDR1 LGHDT and CDR2 YNNKEL come from the germline V gene (reference sequence). V lost 7 bases and J 5 bases, leaving 19 bases between the germline ends. Overall study results and limits: Long-lived donors exceeded aged donors in naive CD4+ cells and diversity.

This TCR was recovered from an elderly man in good health. The sequencing input was blood. The J gene is TRBJ2-3, the V gene TRBV3-1, with a possible D match to TRBD2 (6 bases). CDR3 region: CASTERFGSVDTQYF. The CDR3 DNA sequence: TGTGCCAGCACAGAAAGGTTCGGGAGTGTAGATACGCAGTATTTT.